These 30 T cell receptor beta chains originate from one sample sequenced in a study of cytomegalovirus exposure and HLA in healthy donors. Use of 60 Vbeta and 13 Jbeta primers characterized the PCR. Repertoires were generated with immunoSEQ multiplex PCR, while TCRdb's copy carries only in-frame clones and drops some. The sample consists of about 150,000 clones, approximately 83% of them appearing once. Sequenced material: PBMCs. The source is a man aged 40-50 years in good health and CMV-seronegative.

The rearrangement links TRBV11-2 to TRBJ2-5; 13 bases match TRBD2. The V and J ends lost 4 bases and 5 bases, in that order; junction bases with no gene match: 7. Germline CDR1 SGHAT, CDR2 FQNNGV. The CDR3 spans 16 residues. CDR3 coding DNA: TGTGCCAGCAGCTCTACTAGCGGGGGGGCAGGGGAGACCCAGTACTTC. Its translation: CASSSTSGGAGETQYF.

The chain employs TRBV5-6 and TRBJ2-6, with 7 bases matching TRBD1. The CDR3 sequence is 14 residues long. Germline trimming cut 7 bases from V and 4 bases from J; bases unmatched to any gene: 5. CDR1 is SGHDT and CDR2 is YYEEEE in the germline V gene. The CDR3: CASSLRGGANVLTF. In nucleotides, the CDR3 is TGTGCCAGCTCCCTCAGGGGGGGGGCCAACGTCCTGACTTTC.

The chain links TRBV7-3 to TRBJ1-1, with TRBD1 matching over 7 bases. Germline V gives CDR1 SGHTA, CDR2 FQGTGA. The CDR3 sequence is 14 residues long. V gave up 0 bases and J gave up 4 bases; unmatched junction bases: 2. Here the CDR3 DNA reads TGTGCCAGCAGCTTAACGACAGGGTCCACTGAAGCTTTCTTT. It translates to CASSLTTGSTEAFF.

V and J are TRBV5-6 and TRBJ2-5, with D possibly TRBD2 on 6 matching bases. CDR3 length: 13 residues. Germline V gives CDR1 SGHDT, CDR2 YYEEEE. The V end was cut by 4 bases, the J end by 7 bases, with 14 bases between. DNA of the CDR3: TGTGCCAGCAGCACCCGGGACTTCGGGACCCAGTACTTC. Protein sequence: CASSTRDFGTQYF.

In DNA form, the CDR3 reads TGCGCCAGCAGCCAAGAGCGCCCTAGCGGGAGGAGGGAGACCCAGTACTTC. Its translation: CASSQERPSGRRETQYF. The chain carries TRBV4-3 and TRBJ2-5; 11 nucleotides align to TRBD2. The CDR3 sequence is 17 residues long. Trimming at V came to 0 bases and at J to 5 bases, leaving 8 bases not matched to a gene. From germline, CDR1 is LGHNA and CDR2 YSLEER.

This clone has more than one count but fewer than ten. The chain's CDR3 is CASSWIGAEAFF. CDR3 sequence (DNA): TGCGCCAGCAGCTGGATAGGAGCTGAAGCTTTCTTT. The J gene is TRBJ1-1, the V gene TRBV4-1; D gene uncertain. Trimming cost V 5 bases and J 6 bases, with 10 bases left between them. CDR1 and CDR2 from the germline V gene are MGHRA and YSYEKL. This CDR3 is built from 12 residues.

This clone appeared a few times. This chain links TRBV4-3 with TRBJ2-6, with 8 bases identical to TRBD1. Germline CDR1 and CDR2: LGHNA and YSLEER. The CDR3 extends over 18 amino acids. The J segment lost 0 bases and the V segment lost 1 base, leaving 5 bases of the junction unmatched. CDR3 sequence: CASSQVGTGYSGANVLTF. CDR3 nucleotide sequence: TGCGCCAGCAGCCAAGTCGGGACAGGCTACTCTGGGGCCAACGTCCTGACTTTC.

The chain couples TRBV19 to TRBJ1-5, with D possibly being TRBD1 (6 bases). Per the germline V gene, CDR1 is LNHDA and CDR2 is SQIVND (reference sequence). The CDR3 is 15 residues long. Trimming pared 8 bases from V and 6 bases from J, leaving 20 bases between. CDR3 residues: CASRYSTGIGQPQHF. CDR3 in DNA: TGTGCCAGTCGCTACTCTACAGGGATAGGTCAGCCCCAGCATTTT.

The chain employs TRBV5-1 and TRBJ2-1; 12 bases match TRBD2. The ends lost 0 bases at V and 3 bases at J; junction bases unmatched: 4. The CDR3 is made up of 17 amino acids. CDR1 is SGHRS and CDR2 is YFSETQ in the germline V gene. CDR3 nucleotide sequence: TGCGCCAGCAGCTTGGAATGGACTAGCGGGGTCTACAATGAGCAGTTCTTC. Translation: CASSLEWTSGVYNEQFF.

V is TRBV6-1 and J is TRBJ1-1; 7 bases align to TRBD1. Germline V lookup: CDR1 MNHNS, CDR2 SASEGT. This CDR3 comprises 12 residues. V lost 6 bases, J lost 4 bases, and 2 bases stayed unmatched. CDR3 DNA: TGTGCCAGCAGCCGACAGGGCACTGAAGCTTTCTTT. It is translated as CASSRQGTEAFF.

The V gene is TRBV5-1, the J gene TRBJ2-5, with no clear D. The J call is uncertain, as TRBJ2-7 better fits the DNA end. The CDR3 contains 15 residues. Germline V gene lookup returns CDR1 SGHRS and CDR2 YFSETQ. In DNA, the CDR3 is TGCGCCAGCGCATCAGGCTTGATAAGCTCCTACGAGCAGTACTTC. This encodes CASASGLISSYEQYF.

The chain has TRBV9 and TRBJ1-1; unclear D gene. Germline V CDR1 and CDR2: SGDLS, YYNGEE. This CDR3 spans 15 amino acids. Trimming pared 0 bases from V and 3 bases from J, leaving 12 bases between. The chain's CDR3 is CASSVATGRYTEAFF. CDR3 nucleotide sequence: TGTGCCAGCAGCGTAGCTACGGGAAGGTACACTGAAGCTTTCTTT.

This clone was seen a few times. The chain employs TRBV19 and TRBJ1-5; D is perhaps TRBD1 (5 bases). Trimming removed 1 base from V and 3 bases from J, with 13 bases in between. In germline, CDR1 is LNHDA, CDR2 SQIVND (reference sequence). The CDR3 length is 16 residues. For the CDR3, the DNA is TGTGCCAGTAGTATAGGGCGACAGACGTTCAATCAGCCCCAGCATTTT. Residues: CASSIGRQTFNQPQHF.

This clone was seen just once. V gene TRBV7-6 combines with J gene TRBJ1-1; 11 bases agree with TRBD1. This CDR3 contains 17 residues. Trimming removed 1 base from V and 1 base from J; junction bases left unmatched: 5. Germline V CDR1 and CDR2: SGHVS, FNYEAQ. The CDR3 here is CASSLGRTGGRNTEAFF. As DNA, the CDR3 is TGTGCCAGCAGCTTAGGTAGGACAGGGGGCCGGAACACTGAAGCTTTCTTT. The entire variable domain, with the rest obtained from reference TRBV7-6 and TRBJ1-1, is as follows: GAGVSQSPRYKVTKRGQDVALRCDPISGHVSLYWYRQALGQGPEFLTYFNYEAQQDKSGLPNDRFSAERPEGSISTLTIQRTEQRDSAMYRCASSLGRTGGRNTEAFFGQGTRLTVV.

The V and J genes are TRBV5-4 and TRBJ2-3; a possible D gene is TRBD2 (6 bases). Germline V CDR1 and CDR2: SGHNT, YYREEE (reference sequence). This CDR3 region has 14 residues. V gave up 3 bases and J gave up 0 bases, with 8 bases separating them. The chain's CDR3 is CASSSTSSTDTQYF. The CDR3 DNA is TGTGCCAGCAGCTCGACTAGTAGCACAGATACGCAGTATTTT.

This clone was counted a single time. This sequence joins TRBV7-9 and TRBJ2-3, with 15 nucleotides matching TRBD2. CDR3 size: 19 residues. Germline V gives CDR1 SEHNR, CDR2 FQNEAQ (reference sequence). V lost 1 base and J lost 3; bases outside the gene matches: 8. CDR3 in amino acids: CASSLGRTSGRARTDTQYF. As DNA, the CDR3 is TGTGCCAGCAGCTTAGGGCGGACTAGCGGGAGGGCCCGGACAGATACGCAGTATTTT. The variable domain in full, with the rest retrieved from reference TRBV7-9 and TRBJ2-3, is DTGVSQNPRHKITKRGQNVTFRCDPISEHNRLYWYRQTLGQGPEFLTYFQNEAQLEKSRLLSDRFSAERPKGSFSTLEIQRTEQGDSAMYLCASSLGRTSGRARTDTQYFGPGTRLTVL.

CDR3 nucleotides: TGTGCCAGCAGTTACGGACTAGCGGACACCGGGGAGCTGTTTTTT. Residues: CASSYGLADTGELFF. The genes are TRBV6-5 and TRBJ2-2, with 10 bases identical to TRBD2. Germline V CDR1 and CDR2: MNHEY, SVGAGI. The V and J ends lost 2 bases and 3 bases, in that order; junction bases with no gene match: 0. This CDR3 has 15 amino acids.

This clone has a handful of counts. The genes are TRBV11-3 and TRBJ2-7, with 7 bases lining up with TRBD1. Per the germline V gene, CDR1 is SGHNT and CDR2 is YENEEA. Unmatched junction bases numbered 10, after V lost 4 bases and J lost 4 bases. CDR3 length: 15 residues. Here the CDR3 DNA reads TGTGCCAGCAGCTCCTTCTCCGGGACAGTTTACGAGCAGTACTTC. Its translation is CASSSFSGTVYEQYF.

The chain employs TRBV4-3 and TRBJ2-1; 9 bases map to TRBD1. The CDR3 is made up of 15 amino acids. The V and J ends lost 1 base and 7 bases, in that order; junction bases with no gene match: 5. Germline V gives CDR1 LGHNA, CDR2 YSLEER. The CDR3 loop reads CASSQGGGQGNEQFF. The CDR3, as DNA: TGCGCCAGCAGCCAAGGGGGCGGACAGGGGAATGAGCAGTTCTTC.

This chain links TRBV7-2 with TRBJ2-5, with unresolved D. The CDR3 has 15 residues. CDR1 is SGHTA, CDR2 FQGNSA, per germline. Trimming left V 5 bases short and J 0 bases short, with 13 bases between. The CDR3 nucleotides read TGTGCCAGCAGCCATTCCCAGTGGTACCAAGAGACCCAGTACTTC. This sequence encodes CASSHSQWYQETQYF.

J is TRBJ2-7 and V is TRBV27; TRBD1 matches 7 bases. The V and J ends lost 6 bases and 0 bases, in that order; junction bases with no gene match: 5. The CDR3 runs 14 residues. Germline values: CDR1 MNHEY, CDR2 SMNVEV (reference sequence). This CDR3 reads CASSITGASYEQYF. The CDR3 DNA sequence: TGTGCCAGCAGCATTACAGGGGCCTCCTACGAGCAGTACTTC.

This chain joins TRBV5-1 and TRBJ1-3; D remains ambiguous. The germline V gene has CDR1 SGHRS and CDR2 YFSETQ. This CDR3 region has 17 residues. Trimming left V 0 bases short and J 3 bases short, with 16 bases between. The chain's CDR3 is CASSLGREVTHGNTIYF. CDR3 DNA: TGCGCCAGCAGCTTGGGGAGGGAAGTCACCCATGGAAACACCATATATTTT.

This chain links TRBV9 with TRBJ2-5; TRBD2 matches at 8 bases. Germline lookup yields CDR1 SGDLS and CDR2 YYNGEE. With 0 bases clipped from V and 1 base from J, the junction kept 5 bases outside the gene matches. The CDR3 totals 16 residues. Written as DNA, the CDR3 is TGTGCCAGCAGCGTAGGGGTCGGGGGGGCCCAAGAGACCCAGTACTTC. Translated, it gives CASSVGVGGAQETQYF.

The chain combines TRBV5-6 with TRBJ1-3; D call uncertain. The V and J ends lost 2 bases and 0 bases respectively, with 12 bases between them. CDR3 size: 16 residues. The germline V gene encodes CDR1 SGHDT and CDR2 YYEEEE. In DNA, the CDR3 is TGTGCCAGCAGCTTACGGCAGGACTACTCTGGAAACACCATATATTTT. Its translation is CASSLRQDYSGNTIYF.

The J gene is TRBJ1-1, the V gene TRBV11-2, with D unresolved. Germline assignment: CDR1 SGHAT and CDR2 FQNNGV. This CDR3 has 14 amino acids. The germline V and J ends were trimmed by 3 bases and 4 bases, with 12 bases remaining between them. The CDR3 reads CASSLYVDSTEAFF. CDR3 nucleotide sequence: TGTGCCAGCAGCTTGTACGTTGATAGCACTGAAGCTTTCTTT.

The rearrangement uses TRBV25-1 and TRBJ2-5; D is possibly TRBD1 (5 bases). The CDR3 is 16 residues long. CDR1 is MGHDK and CDR2 is SYGVNS in the germline V gene. Trimming pared 4 bases from V and 1 base from J, leaving 16 bases between. CDR3 DNA: TGTGCCAGCAGTGCTCAGGGCCACCGGTCCCAAGAGACCCAGTACTTC. Its translation: CASSAQGHRSQETQYF.

The V and J genes are TRBV5-6 and TRBJ1-2; no clear D. The CDR3 is 13 residues long. Trimming stripped 1 base from V and 8 bases from J, with 12 bases between. Germline V gene lookup returns CDR1 SGHDT and CDR2 YYEEEE. The CDR3 region is CASSLTPEGGYTF. CDR3 nucleotide sequence: TGTGCCAGCAGCTTGACTCCGGAGGGCGGCTACACCTTC.

The chain is built from TRBV30 and TRBJ1-5; the D gene is possibly TRBD1 (6 bases). V lost 1 base and J lost 4, with 11 bases in between. This CDR3 has 14 residues. The germline CDR1 and CDR2 sequences are GTSNPN and SVGIG (reference sequence). CDR3 sequence reads: CAWSGGGANQPQHF. In DNA, the CDR3 is TGTGCCTGGAGTGGCGGGGGCGCAAATCAGCCCCAGCATTTT.

This chain connects TRBV27 to TRBJ1-4; D unclear. CDR1 is MNHEY and CDR2 is SMNVEV in the germline V gene (reference sequence). The length of the CDR3 is 12 residues. The V end was cut by 8 bases, the J end by 8 bases, with 12 bases between. In DNA, the CDR3 is TGTGCCAGCTCCAAAAGAGGGGAAAAACTGTTTTTT. Translated: CASSKRGEKLFF.

The chain couples TRBV5-4 to TRBJ2-7; TRBD1 matches at 9 bases. V gave up 3 bases and J gave up 5 bases; unmatched junction bases: 3. Germline V gene sequence: CDR1 SGHNT, CDR2 YYREEE (reference sequence). The CDR3 extends over 13 amino acids. The CDR3 region is CASSWWDRDEQYF. The CDR3 DNA reads TGTGCCAGCAGCTGGTGGGACAGGGACGAGCAGTACTTC. Supplemented by reference TRBV5-4 and TRBJ2-7, the full variable domain reads ETGVTQSPTHLIKTRGQQVTLRCSSQSGHNTVSWYQQALGQGPQFIFQYYREEENGRGNFPPRFSGLQFPNYSSELNVNALELDDSALYLCASSWWDRDEQYFGPGTRLTVT.